This T cell receptor (beta chain) was observed in a study of quantifying T cell responses using KT2 cells. Study details: cDNA was made from DNase-treated RNA using alpha and beta constant primers. The T4 ligation step was estimated to exceed 8.5% efficiency under optimum conditions. The second PCR ran as a qPCR until a predetermined fluorescence threshold was reached.

Study conclusions and caveats: KT2 clone alpha and beta sequence counts scaled linearly with input KT2 cell number.

The cDNA 3' end received a ligated oligonucleotide with a UMI. The first PCR ran approximately 4 cycles with an equimolar RC1.1 and RC1.2 beta primer mix. TCRdb analysed the UMI-ligation and nested PCR reads with MiXCR anew, one entry per CDR3 protein. The sample lists under 35,000 distinct CDR3 sequences, 6% to 8% occurring once. Germline-derived CDR1 and CDR2 are DFQATT and SNEGSKA (reference sequence). CDR3 length: 16 amino acids. Trimming took 5 bases from V and 7 from J, leaving 21 bases between them. A few counts support this clonotype. Antigen unknown. KT2, a clone with a known TCR, was spiked into unfractionated PBMC.

The material sequenced was PBMCs spiked with cells of the T cell clone KT2. The chain joins TRBV20-1 to TRBJ1-6; TRBD1 is a possible D gene (6 bases). The clonotype was recovered from a human donor. CDR3 sequence reads: CSADRGSGDGNSPLHF. Written as DNA, the CDR3 is TGCAGTGCTGATCGGGGCTCAGGGGATGGGAATTCACCCCTCCACTTT.